The 15 T cell receptor beta chains in this list originate from one sample, sequenced in a study of blood T cell repertoires in COVID-19 (dated by TCRdb to 2018 to 2021). Library construction relied on the immunoSEQ multiplex PCR assay. TCRdb re-hosts the immuneACCESS table, in-frame sequences only. Its copies lack some clones; in the studies checked, an unresolved V gene accounts for under half of them, and the cause for the rest is not known. Across this sample there are around 160,000 clones, with around 85% seen only once. The ten top clones hold 8% of the sample. The sample was peripheral blood. These receptors originate from a woman in her sixties or seventies with COVID-19, enrolled during active disease.

This clone was recorded only once. The rearrangement links TRBV7-2 to TRBJ2-7; no clear D gene. V shed 6 bases and J shed 0 bases, with 3 bases lying between them. Germline CDR1 reads SGHTA; CDR2 reads FQGNSA. The CDR3 has 11 amino acids. CDR3 region: CASSISYEQYF. CDR3 DNA: TGTGCCAGCAGTATCTCCTACGAGCAGTACTTC.

J is TRBJ2-3 and V is TRBV4-1; possibly TRBD2 for D (5 bases). This CDR3 contains 16 residues. Germline V gene sequence: CDR1 MGHRA, CDR2 YSYEKL. V shed 0 bases and J shed 1 base, with 11 bases lying between them. CDR3 sequence: CASSQDGSGGTDTQYF. The CDR3 nucleotides read TGCGCCAGCAGCCAAGATGGGAGTGGAGGCACAGATACGCAGTATTTT.

V and J are TRBV4-1 and TRBJ1-1; D unresolved. Trimming took off 8 bases at V and 3 bases at J, with 22 bases between the two ends. CDR3 length: 16 amino acids. Germline values: CDR1 MGHRA, CDR2 YSYEKL. CDR3 in amino acids: CASAPVREPGDTEAFF. CDR3 in DNA: TGCGCCAGCGCGCCGGTTCGAGAACCAGGTGACACTGAAGCTTTCTTT.

This clone came up once. The V and J genes are TRBV7-6 and TRBJ1-5, with D possibly matching TRBD1 (5 bases). Germline lookup yields CDR1 SGHVS and CDR2 FNYEAQ. This CDR3 contains 17 residues. The V and J ends lost 2 bases and 7 bases respectively, with 21 bases between them. The DNA of the CDR3 is TGTGCCAGCAGCTTATCCGGGCAGGGTCAGGGAGGACAGCCCCAGCATTTT. The encoded protein is CASSLSGQGQGGQPQHF.

The CDR3 nucleotides are TGCGCCAGCAGCCAAAAAAGGGGCTTCTCTGGAAACACCATATATTTT. It yields the protein CASSQKRGFSGNTIYF. The V and J genes are TRBV4-1 and TRBJ1-3, with D tentatively TRBD1 (5 bases). Trimming took 2 bases from V and 0 from J, leaving 11 bases between them. The length of the CDR3 is 16 residues. Looked up from germline, CDR1 is MGHRA and CDR2 is YSYEKL.

The rearrangement joins TRBV10-3 to TRBJ2-3; no reliable D call. CDR1 and CDR2 from the germline V gene are ENHRY and SYGVKD. This CDR3 is built from 11 residues. V lost 3 bases and J lost 6, with 4 bases in between. The CDR3, as DNA: TGTGCCATCAGTGAAGCGGATACGCAGTATTTT. Protein sequence: CAISEADTQYF.

V is TRBV11-3 and J is TRBJ2-5; 8 bases match TRBD1. V dropped 5 bases and J dropped 7; count of bases not matched to a gene: 6. The CDR3 contains 13 residues. Germline CDR1 SGHNT, CDR2 YENEEA. The CDR3 here is CASSRGQGGTQYF. The CDR3 DNA is TGTGCCAGCAGCCGAGGACAGGGTGGGACCCAGTACTTC.

The DNA for the CDR3 is TGTGCCTGGAGTGCCCGAACAGGATACAATGAGCAGTTCTTC. Its protein product is CAWSARTGYNEQFF. The chain combines TRBV30 with TRBJ2-1; TRBD1 is a possible D gene (5 bases). Germline CDR1 GTSNPN, CDR2 SVGIG (reference sequence). Between the trimmed V and J ends, which lost 1 base and 4 bases, there was a span of 11 bases. The CDR3 loop spans 14 amino acids. Full variable domain (remainder filled in from reference TRBV30 and TRBJ2-1): SQTIHQWPATLVQPVGSPLSLECTVEGTSNPNLYWYRQAAGRGLQLLFYSVGIGQISSEVPQNLSASRPQDRQFILSSKKLLLSDSGFYLCAWSARTGYNEQFFGPGTRLTVL.

The CDR3: CASSLYSGGGETQYF. CDR3 nucleotides: TGTGCCAGCAGCTTGTACAGCGGGGGGGGAGAGACCCAGTACTTC. The genes are TRBV5-5 and TRBJ2-5; 10 bases map to TRBD2. CDR3 length: 15 amino acids. Trimming removed 1 base from V and 4 bases from J; junction bases left unmatched: 4. CDR1 and CDR2 (germline): SGHKS, YYEKEE (reference sequence).

This clone was found a few times. The chain employs TRBV24-1 and TRBJ1-1; D gene ambiguous. This CDR3 comprises 12 residues. Trimming cost V 1 base and J 8 bases, with 7 bases left between them. The germline V gene encodes CDR1 KGHDR and CDR2 SFDVKD. The CDR3 loop reads CATSDFGREAFF. The CDR3 nucleotides read TGTGCCACCAGTGATTTTGGCAGAGAAGCTTTCTTT.

This clone was detected a few times. This sequence joins TRBV7-2 and TRBJ2-6, with 10 bases that match TRBD2. Trimming cost V 7 bases and J 2 bases; bases outside gene matches: 5. The CDR3 contains 16 residues. Germline V gene lookup returns CDR1 SGHTA and CDR2 FQGNSA. The CDR3 sequence: CASTLSGGPGANVLTF. Written as DNA, the CDR3 is TGTGCCAGCACCCTTAGCGGGGGGCCTGGGGCCAACGTCCTGACTTTC.

This clone occurred a few times. This chain connects TRBV5-1 to TRBJ2-5; D remains unclear. In germline, CDR1 is SGHRS, CDR2 YFSETQ. Trimming left V 0 bases short and J 2 bases short, with 5 bases between. The CDR3 consists of 13 residues. CDR3 protein: CASSLGGQETQYF. The CDR3 region has the DNA TGCGCCAGCAGCTTGGGAGGTCAAGAGACCCAGTACTTC.

This CDR3 is CASSSRGGSYEQYF. The CDR3 DNA sequence: TGTGCCAGCAGCTCGCGGGGGGGTTCCTACGAGCAGTACTTC. The chain recombines TRBV5-4 with TRBJ2-7, with TRBD2 matching over 9 bases. Germline trimming cut 3 bases from V and 1 base from J; bases unmatched to any gene: 2. The CDR3 contains 14 residues. Germline CDR1 and CDR2: SGHNT and YYREEE (reference sequence). Filled out from reference TRBV5-4 and TRBJ2-7, the complete variable domain reads ETGVTQSPTHLIKTRGQQVTLRCSSQSGHNTVSWYQQALGQGPQFIFQYYREEENGRGNFPPRFSGLQFPNYSSELNVNALELDDSALYLCASSSRGGSYEQYFGPGTRLTVT.

A few counts support this clone. This chain joins TRBV30 and TRBJ2-1, with 8 bases lining up with TRBD1. The CDR3 is 15 residues long. From germline, CDR1 is GTSNPN and CDR2 SVGIG (reference sequence). The V segment lost 5 bases and the J segment 1 base; nucleotides outside the gene matches: 7. The CDR3 DNA follows: TGTGCCTGGGCTGGACAGGGCGAATCCTACAATGAGCAGTTCTTC. Residues: CAWAGQGESYNEQFF.

The CDR3 spells CASSSSGGGLDTQYF. The CDR3 nucleotides are TGTGCCAGCAGCTCTAGCGGGGGGGGGTTAGATACGCAGTATTTT. The V and J genes are TRBV5-4 and TRBJ2-3, with TRBD2 matching over 12 bases. CDR1 SGHNT and CDR2 YYREEE come from the germline V gene (reference sequence). The CDR3 is 15 amino acids. The J segment lost 5 bases and the V segment lost 3 bases, leaving 4 bases of the junction unmatched.